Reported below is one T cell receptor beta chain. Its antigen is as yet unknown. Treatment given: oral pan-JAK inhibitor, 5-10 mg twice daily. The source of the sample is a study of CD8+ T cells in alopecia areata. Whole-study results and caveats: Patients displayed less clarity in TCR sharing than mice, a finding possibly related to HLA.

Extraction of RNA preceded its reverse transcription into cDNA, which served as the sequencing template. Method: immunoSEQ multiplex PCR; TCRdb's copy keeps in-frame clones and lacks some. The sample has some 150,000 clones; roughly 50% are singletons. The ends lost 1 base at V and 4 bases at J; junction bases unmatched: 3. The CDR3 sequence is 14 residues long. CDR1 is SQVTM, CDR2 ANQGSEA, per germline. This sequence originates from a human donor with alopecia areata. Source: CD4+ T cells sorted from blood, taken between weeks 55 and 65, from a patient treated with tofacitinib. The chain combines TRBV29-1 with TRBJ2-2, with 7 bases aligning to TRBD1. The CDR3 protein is CSVEVTGFTGELFF. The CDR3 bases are TGCAGCGTTGAAGTGACAGGGTTCACCGGGGAGCTGTTTTTT.